A selection of T cell receptor beta chains follows, all from one sample in a study of blood T cell repertoires in COVID-19. The data were produced by immunoSEQ multiplex PCR, yet TCRdb's version contains in-frame clones alone and is incomplete. The sample includes around 460,000 clones, about 90% seen only once; the top ten take roughly 0.84%. The sequenced sample was peripheral blood. The receptors shown here come from a young man with COVID-19, enrolled during active disease. Both conserved end residues are part of each CDR3. D genes are given only for firm matches. Expanded clones are given a class, and other clones once, few, many or no size at all.

V,D,size,J,CDR3,DNA
TRBV21-1,NA,NA,TRBJ2-1,CASSKRVGGEDNEQFF,TGTGCCAGCAGCAAAAGGGTGGGAGGAGAAGACAATGAGCAGTTCTTC
TRBV10-2,TRBD1,NA,TRBJ2-1,CASPRRGQMVWGYNEQFF,TGCGCCAGCCCGCGAAGGGGACAGATGGTTTGGGGTTACAATGAGCAGTTCTTC
TRBV30,TRBD2,NA,TRBJ2-1,CAWSVVSGNIHNEQFF,TGTGCCTGGAGTGTAGTTAGCGGGAACATCCACAATGAGCAGTTCTTC
TRBV3-1/TRBV3-2,NA,NA,TRBJ2-5,CASSQGATQETQYF,TGTGCCAGCAGCCAAGGAGCGACTCAAGAGACCCAGTACTTC
TRBV29-1,NA,NA,TRBJ1-3,CSVGDNSGNTIYF,TGCAGCGTTGGGGACAACTCTGGAAACACCATATATTTT
TRBV19,TRBD2,NA,TRBJ2-6,CASMGGSAYSGANVLTF,TGTGCCAGCATGGGAGGGTCGGCTTACTCTGGGGCCAACGTCCTGACTTTC
TRBV5-4,NA,NA,TRBJ2-6,CASSPEQNSGANVLTF,TGTGCCAGCAGCCCGGAGCAGAACTCTGGGGCCAACGTCCTGACTTTC
TRBV7-9,TRBD1,NA,TRBJ2-7,CASSPVTGNLYEQYF,TGTGCCAGCAGCCCTGTGACAGGGAATTTGTACGAGCAGTACTTC
TRBV7-2,TRBD2,few,TRBJ2-2,CASSLAGLAGGKGGELFF,TGTGCCAGCAGCTTAGCTGGACTAGCGGGGGGCAAGGGTGGGGAGCTGTTTTTT
TRBV2,TRBD2,NA,TRBJ2-7,CASSKSGTDSYEQYF,TGTGCCAGCAGCAAAAGCGGGACGGACTCCTACGAGCAGTACTTC
TRBV19,NA,NA,TRBJ2-1,CASRGGGNEQFF,TGTGCCAGTAGGGGAGGGGGGAATGAGCAGTTCTTC
TRBV19,TRBD1,NA,TRBJ2-6,CASSIKMGQGTGANVLTF,TGTGCCAGTAGTATTAAGATGGGACAGGGTACCGGGGCCAACGTCCTGACTTTC
TRBV5-4,NA,NA,TRBJ2-3,CASSAAREISSTDTQYF,TGTGCCAGCAGCGCCGCTCGCGAGATCTCTAGCACAGATACGCAGTATTTT
TRBV20-1,NA,NA,TRBJ1-1,CSASQEEYEAFF,TGCAGTGCTAGTCAAGAAGAGTATGAAGCTTTCTTT
TRBV6-5,TRBD2,NA,TRBJ2-1,CASLNLAGYNEQFF,TGTGCCAGCCTAAATCTAGCGGGGTACAATGAGCAGTTCTTC
TRBV7-9,TRBD1,NA,TRBJ1-1,CASSLGRDSLYAFF,TGTGCCAGCAGCTTAGGGCGGGACAGTCTTTATGCTTTCTTT
TRBV6-5,TRBD2,NA,TRBJ2-1,CASSYQLAGNEQFF,TGTGCCAGCAGTTACCAACTAGCGGGTAATGAGCAGTTCTTC
TRBV5-1,NA,NA,TRBJ1-3,CASSFDKPNSGNTIYF,TGCGCCAGCAGCTTCGACAAGCCCAACTCTGGAAACACCATATATTTT
TRBV4-2,TRBD2,NA,TRBJ2-2,CASSPGTSGVNTGELFF,TGTGCCAGCAGCCCTGGGACTAGCGGGGTAAACACCGGGGAGCTGTTTTTT
TRBV5-5,TRBD2,NA,TRBJ2-7,CASSSWTSGDDEQYF,TGTGCCAGCAGCTCCTGGACTAGCGGGGACGACGAGCAGTACTTC
TRBV28,TRBD2,NA,TRBJ2-1,CASSLVSGREYNEQFF,TGTGCCAGCAGTTTGGTCAGCGGGAGGGAATACAATGAGCAGTTCTTC
TRBV7-6,TRBD2,NA,TRBJ2-7,CASSQGLAGEQYF,TGTGCCAGCAGCCAGGGACTAGCGGGCGAGCAGTACTTC
TRBV3-1/TRBV3-2,TRBD2,NA,TRBJ2-7,CASSQAAGLNYEQYF,TGTGCCAGCAGCCAAGCAGCGGGACTCAACTACGAGCAGTACTTC
TRBV12-3/TRBV12-4,NA,NA,TRBJ1-2,CASSHGWNYGYTF,TGTGCCAGCAGTCACGGTTGGAACTATGGCTACACCTTC